This T cell receptor (beta chain) was sequenced in a study of T cells in localized non-small cell lung cancer. Concerning this clone: The antigen is undetermined.

Points from the study as a whole: Within adjacent lung there appeared a median 57 of the top 100 tumor clones. Measurement of T cell clonality placed uninvolved adjacent lung highest, above the level in tumor. Sequencing, confined to only one tumor region, leaves heterogeneity possible.

The method was immunoSEQ multiplex PCR; TCRdb's version includes in-frame clones alone and lacks a portion of them. This table has 30,000 or so clones, approximately 88% appearing once. From germline, CDR1 is GTSNPN and CDR2 SVGIG (reference sequence). CDR3 size: 14 residues. V lost 0 bases to trimming and J lost 1 base; unmatched junction nucleotides: 2. This sequence was found in a male donor at least 60 years old with stage I lung adenocarcinoma. The V and J genes are TRBV30 and TRBJ2-7, with 8 nucleotides matching TRBD1. Specimen: peripheral blood, collected before any cancer treatment. For the CDR3, the DNA is TGTGCCTGGAGTGTCGGGACAGGTTCCTACGAGCAGTACTTC. Its protein product is CAWSVGTGSYEQYF.